This T cell receptor beta chain stems from a study of cytomegalovirus exposure and HLA in healthy donors. The V gene's germline CDR1 is ENHRY and CDR2 SYGVKD. Trimming pared 10 bases from V and 0 bases from J, leaving 15 bases between. The CDR3 consists of 14 residues. TCRdb's copy holds only in-frame clones and misses some; the assay was immunoSEQ multiplex PCR. The data show fewer than 85,000 clones, around 94% seen once. This sequence was found in a woman between 18 and 30 years old in good health and CMV-seronegative. The chain has TRBV10-3 and TRBJ1-1; D may be TRBD1 (6 bases). Sequenced input: PBMCs. This CDR3 reads CATNRDGMNTEAFF. As DNA, the CDR3 is TGTGCCACCAACAGGGACGGAATGAACACTGAAGCTTTCTTT.